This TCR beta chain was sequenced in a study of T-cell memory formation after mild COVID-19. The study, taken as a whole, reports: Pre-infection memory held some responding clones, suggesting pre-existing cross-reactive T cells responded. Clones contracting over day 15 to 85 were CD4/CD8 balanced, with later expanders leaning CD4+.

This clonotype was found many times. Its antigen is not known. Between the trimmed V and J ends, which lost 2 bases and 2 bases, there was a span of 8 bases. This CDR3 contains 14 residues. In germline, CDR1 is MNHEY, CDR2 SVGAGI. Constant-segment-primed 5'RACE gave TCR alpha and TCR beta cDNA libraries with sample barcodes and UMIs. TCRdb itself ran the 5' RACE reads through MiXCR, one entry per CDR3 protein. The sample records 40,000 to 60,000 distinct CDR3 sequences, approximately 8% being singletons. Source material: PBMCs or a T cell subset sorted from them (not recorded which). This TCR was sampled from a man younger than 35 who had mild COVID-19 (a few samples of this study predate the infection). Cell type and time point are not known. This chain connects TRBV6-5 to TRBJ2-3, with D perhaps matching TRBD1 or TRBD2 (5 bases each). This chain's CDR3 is CASSYGGTTDTQYF. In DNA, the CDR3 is TGTGCCAGCAGTTACGGGGGAACCACAGATACGCAGTATTTT.